Here is one TCR beta chain with its context. The target antigen is unknown. These data come from a study of cytomegalovirus exposure and HLA in healthy donors. With 6 bases removed from V and 2 bases from J, the gap between germline ends came to 17 bases. From germline, CDR1 is SNHLY and CDR2 FYNNEI. The CDR3 length is 15 residues. Assay used: immunoSEQ multiplex PCR; TCRdb lists only in-frame clones, some missing. The sample yields some 140,000 clones, about 90% seen once. The study, taken as a whole, reports: The study designated 150 or so TCR beta chains cytomegalovirus-associated. Rare TCR sequences dominated, though some public TCRs recurred in many donors. In vitro assays verified that three CMV-associated chains recognized CMV antigens specifically. High sensitivity and specificity were reportedly achieved when the classifier diagnosed cytomegalovirus status.

Input material: PBMCs. This chain joins TRBV2 and TRBJ2-7, with a weak D call TRBD1 (7 bases). This TCR derives from a woman aged 25 to 39 in good health and CMV-seropositive. In DNA, the CDR3 is TGTGCCAGCAGGGAGGGGACAGCCCGAACCTACGAGCAGTACTTC. It yields the protein CASREGTARTYEQYF.